The T cell receptor beta chain under discussion was sequenced for a study of cytomegalovirus exposure and HLA in healthy donors. Trimming removed 7 bases from V and 7 bases from J; junction bases left unmatched: 11. The CDR3 consists of 14 residues. Germline loops: CDR1 SGDLS, CDR2 YYNGEE. The PCR had 60 Vbeta and 13 Jbeta primers. Profiled with immunoSEQ multiplex PCR; TCRdb holds only in-frame clones, not every one. The sample records about 160,000 clones, approximately 80% being singletons. This clone was seen a handful of times. V usage is TRBV9 and J usage is TRBJ2-1; TRBD2 matches at 7 bases. The TCR was taken from a woman aged 45-59 years in good health and CMV-seronegative. The sequencing input was PBMCs. In DNA, the CDR3 is TGTGCCAGCCGAGAGTGGGGAGCGGGAAATGAGCAGTTCTTC. Its protein product is CASREWGAGNEQFF.